The rows below give T cell receptor beta chains drawn from one sample of a study of breast tumors, draining lymph nodes, adjacent tissues. Each CDR3 protein gets one entry after TCRdb re-called the multiplex PCR reads with MiXCR. The sample yields approximately 140,000 distinct CDR3 sequences, approximately 32% seen once. The sequenced sample was axillary lymph node tissue. These receptor sequences come from a female donor with breast cancer. Some clones in this sample may be carry-over from other donors' samples. Each CDR3 is given without its conserved first and last residue. Each record gives: V gene, clone size, CDR3 protein. Expanded clones are given a class, and other clones once, few, many or no size at all.

>TRBV14|many
ASSQVRQQETQY
>TRBV6-5|many
ASTKTGGFSGYT
>TRBV19|many
ASSASGTLSNQPQH
>TRBV5-4|.
ASSQDRATDTQY
>TRBV7-2|.
ASSDPGQGGTGELF
>TRBV2|once
ASSDWGSYNEQF
>TRBV12-3/TRBV12-4|.
ANRPGTLDGYT
>TRBV11-2|many
ASSLTAGKNIQY
>TRBV5-1|.
ASSLFGEGFRTEAF
>TRBV2|.
ASSLRTSGDNEQY
>TRBV9|.
ASSVSGGSFNEQF
>TRBV29-1|many
SVSTGIVTNTQY
>TRBV12-3/TRBV12-4|.
ASSRRGGVEQF
>TRBV6-2/TRBV6-3|.
ASSPLGGGAVWNEQF
>TRBV7-6|.
ASSDGQNYGYT
>TRBV6-1|many
ASSEINTGELF
>TRBV7-6|.
ASSLGQGNEQF
>TRBV6-4|.
ASSYADRGAGYT
>TRBV20-1|.
SAQHGDEQF
>TRBV10-3|many
AISESGRNSNQPQH
>TRBV20-1|many
SAETSGGATDTQY
>TRBV6-1|many
ASSEQVETQY
>TRBV6-5|many
ASSRVRGDQPQH
>TRBV29-1|.
SVKTGENQPQH
>TRBV28|many
ASSPSGGDYEQY
>TRBV19|many
ASSPTGTQPQH
>TRBV5-1|many
ASSPLGYEQY